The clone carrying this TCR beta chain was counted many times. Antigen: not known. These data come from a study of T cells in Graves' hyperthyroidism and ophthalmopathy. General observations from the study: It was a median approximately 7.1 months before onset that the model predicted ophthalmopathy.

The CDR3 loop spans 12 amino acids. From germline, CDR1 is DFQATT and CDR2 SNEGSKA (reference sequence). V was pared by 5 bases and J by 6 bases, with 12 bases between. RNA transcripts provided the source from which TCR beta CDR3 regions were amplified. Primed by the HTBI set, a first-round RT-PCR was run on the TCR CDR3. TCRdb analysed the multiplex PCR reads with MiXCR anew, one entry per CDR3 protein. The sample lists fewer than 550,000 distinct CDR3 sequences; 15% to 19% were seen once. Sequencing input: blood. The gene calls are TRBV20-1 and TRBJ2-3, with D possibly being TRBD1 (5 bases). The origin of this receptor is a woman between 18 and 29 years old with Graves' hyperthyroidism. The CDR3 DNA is TGCAGTGCTGCCCTCAGGGCGGATACGCAGTATTTT. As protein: CSAALRADTQYF.